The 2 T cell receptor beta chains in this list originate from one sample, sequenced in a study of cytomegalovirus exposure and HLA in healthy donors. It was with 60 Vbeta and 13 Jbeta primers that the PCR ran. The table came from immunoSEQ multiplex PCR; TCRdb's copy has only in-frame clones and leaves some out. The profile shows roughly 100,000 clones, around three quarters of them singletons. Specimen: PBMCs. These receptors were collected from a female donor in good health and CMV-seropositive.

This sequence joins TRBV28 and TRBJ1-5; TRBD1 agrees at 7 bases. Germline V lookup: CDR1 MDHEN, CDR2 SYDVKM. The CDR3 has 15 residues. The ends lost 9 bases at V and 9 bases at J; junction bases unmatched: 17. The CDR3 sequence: CASCSVGTATRPQHF. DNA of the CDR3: TGTGCCAGTTGTTCAGTGGGGACAGCGACCCGGCCCCAGCATTTT.

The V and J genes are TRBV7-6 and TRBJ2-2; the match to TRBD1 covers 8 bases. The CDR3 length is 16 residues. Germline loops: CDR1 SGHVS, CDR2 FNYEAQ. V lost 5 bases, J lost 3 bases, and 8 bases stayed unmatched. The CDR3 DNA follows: TGTGCCAGCAGCCGCCCCGGACAGGGATACACCGGGGAGCTGTTTTTT. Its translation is CASSRPGQGYTGELFF.